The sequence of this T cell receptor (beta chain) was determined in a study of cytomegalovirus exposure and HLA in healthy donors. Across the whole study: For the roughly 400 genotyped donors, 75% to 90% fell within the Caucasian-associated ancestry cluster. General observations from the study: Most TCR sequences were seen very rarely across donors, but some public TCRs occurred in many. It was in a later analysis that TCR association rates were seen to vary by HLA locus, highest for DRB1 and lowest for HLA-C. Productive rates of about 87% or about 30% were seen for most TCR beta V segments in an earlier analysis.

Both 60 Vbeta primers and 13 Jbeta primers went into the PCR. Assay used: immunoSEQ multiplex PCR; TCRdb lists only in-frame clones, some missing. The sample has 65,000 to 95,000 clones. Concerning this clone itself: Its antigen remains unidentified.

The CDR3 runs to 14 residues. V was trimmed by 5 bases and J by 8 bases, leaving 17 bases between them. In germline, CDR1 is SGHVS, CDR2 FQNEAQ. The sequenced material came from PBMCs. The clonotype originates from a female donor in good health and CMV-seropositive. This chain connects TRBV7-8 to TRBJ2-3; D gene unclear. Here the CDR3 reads CASSPLLIGGTQYF. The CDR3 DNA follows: TGTGCCAGCAGCCCCCTCCTTATAGGCGGTACGCAGTATTTT.